Below, 19 T cell receptor beta chains from the same sample are listed, as sequenced in a study of tumor-infiltrating lymphocytes in localized non-small cell lung cancer. Only in-frame clones appear in the TCRdb table, and some are missing; sequencing was by immunoSEQ multiplex PCR. The sample consists of fewer than 20,000 clones, more than 60% of them appearing once. What was sequenced was lung tumor tissue. The receptors derive from a human donor with non-small cell lung cancer.

The chain has TRBV4-2 and TRBJ2-7, with 10 bases that match TRBD2. Germline lookup yields CDR1 LGHNA and CDR2 YNFKEQ. The CDR3 length is 16 residues. Trimming took 1 base from V and 3 from J; bases not matched to a gene: 6. The CDR3 spells CASSQVPSGGYYEQYF. CDR3 DNA sequence: TGTGCCAGCAGCCAAGTCCCTAGCGGGGGATACTACGAGCAGTACTTC.

The V gene is TRBV5-1, the J gene TRBJ2-7, with D perhaps matching TRBD1 (5 bases). Trimming pared 0 bases from V and 4 bases from J, leaving 8 bases between. The CDR3 extends over 13 amino acids. Germline values: CDR1 SGHRS, CDR2 YFSETQ. The CDR3 DNA follows: TGCGCCAGCAGCTTGGAGGGGCTTTACGAGCAGTACTTC. It is translated as CASSLEGLYEQYF.

The gene calls are TRBV5-1 and TRBJ2-2; 7 bases line up with TRBD2. The CDR3 is made up of 16 amino acids. V shed 0 bases, J shed 3 bases, and the junction held 5 bases outside the gene matches. CDR1 and CDR2 from the germline V gene are SGHRS and YFSETQ. CDR3 residues: CASSLDAGVDTGELFF. CDR3 bases: TGCGCCAGCAGCTTGGATGCGGGAGTGGACACCGGGGAGCTGTTTTTT.

The chain employs TRBV7-3 and TRBJ2-2, with D possibly being TRBD2 (5 bases). In germline, CDR1 is SGHTA, CDR2 FQGTGA. This CDR3 is built from 13 residues. V was trimmed by 5 bases and J by 2 bases, leaving 6 bases between them. The CDR3 protein is CASSGLNTGELFF. As DNA, the CDR3 is TGTGCCAGCAGCGGACTTAACACCGGGGAGCTGTTTTTT.

This chain links TRBV11-3 with TRBJ2-7, with TRBD2 identical over 7 bases. J was trimmed by 6 bases and V by 0 bases; bases with no gene match: 11. The CDR3 spans 16 residues. CDR1 and CDR2 from the germline V gene are SGHNT and YENEEA. Written as DNA, the CDR3 is TGTGCCAGCAGCTTAGACCACCCCGGACTAGGAAGCGAGCAGTACTTC. It yields the protein CASSLDHPGLGSEQYF. Supplemented by reference TRBV11-3 and TRBJ2-7, the full variable domain reads EAGVVQSPRYKIIEKKQPVAFWCNPISGHNTLYWYLQNLGQGPELLIRYENEEAVDDSQLPKDRFSAERLKGVDSTLKIQPAELGDSAVYLCASSLDHPGLGSEQYFGPGTRLTVT.

This chain links TRBV5-4 with TRBJ2-7; 13 bases agree with TRBD2. Germline V lookup: CDR1 SGHNT, CDR2 YYREEE (reference sequence). J gave up 5 bases and V 2 bases, and 10 bases lay outside the gene matches. The CDR3 has 17 residues. CDR3 in amino acids: CASSFWGTSGRAHEQYF. The CDR3 DNA sequence: TGTGCCAGCAGCTTTTGGGGAACTAGCGGGAGGGCCCACGAGCAGTACTTC.

The chain links TRBV5-1 to TRBJ1-4; 9 nucleotides align to TRBD1. The CDR3 sequence is 15 residues long. The V and J ends lost 4 bases and 8 bases, in that order; junction bases with no gene match: 9. The germline V gene encodes CDR1 SGHRS and CDR2 YFSETQ. The CDR3 reads CASSITGTGLEKLFF. The CDR3 bases are TGCGCCAGCAGCATCACCGGGACAGGGTTAGAAAAACTGTTTTTT.

The J gene is TRBJ2-3, the V gene TRBV11-2, with D possibly matching TRBD2 (5 bases). This CDR3 region has 13 residues. V was trimmed by 5 bases and J by 4 bases, leaving 10 bases between them. Germline V lookup: CDR1 SGHAT, CDR2 FQNNGV. In DNA, the CDR3 is TGTGCCAGCAGCCCGGGGTCCCCAGATACGCAGTATTTT. This gives the protein CASSPGSPDTQYF.

V and J are TRBV2 and TRBJ2-4; D is possibly TRBD1 (6 bases). Germline CDR1 reads SNHLY; CDR2 reads FYNNEI. The CDR3 covers 14 residues. With 5 bases removed from V and 5 bases from J, the gap between germline ends came to 13 bases. The CDR3 spells CASSSGVGENIQYF. The CDR3 DNA reads as TGTGCCAGCAGTTCAGGGGTTGGAGAAAACATTCAGTACTTC.

The V call is TRBV9, the J call TRBJ2-3, with a weak D call TRBD2 (5 bases). V was pared by 2 bases and J by 4 bases, with 8 bases between. This CDR3 region has 13 residues. Per the germline V gene, CDR1 is SGDLS and CDR2 is YYNGEE. The CDR3 sequence is CASSVLRADTQYF. CDR3 nucleotide sequence: TGTGCCAGCAGCGTTCTGAGGGCAGATACGCAGTATTTT.

This chain connects TRBV7-2 to TRBJ2-3; no clear D gene. CDR3 length equals 16 residues. V dropped 2 bases and J dropped 0 bases, with 12 bases sitting between them. From germline, CDR1 is SGHTA and CDR2 FQGNSA. The CDR3: CASSLSGTPSTDTQYF. The CDR3 DNA sequence: TGTGCCAGCAGCTTATCAGGCACCCCTAGCACAGATACGCAGTATTTT.

This clone has a single count. This chain joins TRBV7-3 and TRBJ2-3; 10 nucleotides agree with TRBD2. V dropped 5 bases and J dropped 4; count of bases not matched to a gene: 3. Germline V CDR1 and CDR2: SGHTA, FQGTGA. This CDR3 has 14 amino acids. The CDR3 nucleotides are TGTGCCAGCAGCCCCGGACTAGCGGCAGATACGCAGTATTTT. This sequence encodes CASSPGLAADTQYF.

About this clone: At one of its ends the junction is not consistent with the germline gene, which may arise from a read error. The chain joins TRBV6-1 to TRBJ1-2, with unresolved D. The CDR3 runs 17 residues. CDR1 is MNHNS, CDR2 SASEGT, per germline. The CDR3 region has the DNA TGTGCCAGCAGCGAAGAGAACTATGACATACTCCCCTATGGCTACACCTTC. This codes for CASSEENYDILPYGYTF.

The chain is built from TRBV30 and TRBJ2-1; D is unclear. V was trimmed by 8 bases and J by 8 bases, leaving 16 bases between them. This CDR3 comprises 12 residues. Per the germline V gene, CDR1 is GTSNPN and CDR2 is SVGIG (reference sequence). The CDR3 nucleotides are TGTGCCATAGACCCCCCTCTGGATGAGCAGTTCTTC. It specifies CAIDPPLDEQFF.

As for this clone: The same CDR3 also results from other DNA sequences found in this sample. The chain recombines TRBV5-1 with TRBJ1-2; D gene unclear. V shed 0 bases and J shed 1 base, with 4 bases lying between them. This CDR3 contains 13 residues. In germline, CDR1 is SGHRS, CDR2 YFSETQ. The CDR3 spells CASSLAGNYGYTF. For the CDR3, the DNA is TGCGCCAGCAGCTTGGCGGGTAACTATGGCTACACCTTC.

This chain connects TRBV5-1 to TRBJ1-5, with D perhaps TRBD1 (6 bases). Germline CDR1 SGHRS, CDR2 YFSETQ. V was pared by 0 bases and J by 5 bases, with 12 bases between. The CDR3 has 15 residues. DNA for the CDR3: TGCGCCAGCAGCTTGGCAGGGGCCGTTGATCAGCCCCAGCATTTT. This codes for CASSLAGAVDQPQHF.

For this clone: The sample has other DNA sequences that encode this CDR3 too. The chain has TRBV18 and TRBJ2-2; 8 bases align to TRBD1. The CDR3 length is 16 residues. The V segment lost 2 bases and the J segment 3 bases; nucleotides outside the gene matches: 5. The germline gives CDR1 KGHSH, CDR2 LQKENI. CDR3: CASSPNQGADTGELFF. The DNA of the CDR3 is TGTGCCAGCTCACCAAACCAGGGGGCGGACACCGGGGAGCTGTTTTTT.

This clone was seen only a few times. This chain uses TRBV5-1 with TRBJ1-2; 7 nucleotides line up with TRBD1. This CDR3 is 14 amino acids long. Trimming at V came to 0 bases and at J to 1 base, leaving 0 bases not matched to a gene. CDR1 is SGHRS, CDR2 YFSETQ, per germline. In DNA, the CDR3 is TGCGCCAGCAGCTTGGGACAGGGTAACTATGGCTACACCTTC. Translated: CASSLGQGNYGYTF.

This chain connects TRBV29-1 to TRBJ2-5; 8 positions match TRBD1. The germline V gene has CDR1 SQVTM and CDR2 ANQGSEA. The CDR3 runs to 13 residues. V shed 7 bases, J shed 5 bases, and the junction held 9 bases outside the gene matches. As DNA, the CDR3 is TGCAGCGCCCTTCGACAGGGGCCGGAGACCCAGTACTTC. Encoded protein: CSALRQGPETQYF.